This TCR beta chain emerged from a study of T-cell reconstitution after alpha-beta-depleted transplantation in children. CDR1 LGHNA and CDR2 YNFKEQ come from the germline V gene. The V gene end was trimmed by 4 bases and the J gene end by 8 bases; junction bases not matched to a gene: 6. CDR3 size: 15 residues. Study-wide results and caveats: Where alpha-beta T cells came from about two months after transplant was reportedly several hundred expanded graft clones. One year post-transplant, T-cell counts and diversity were largely derived from T cells produced anew. Several patients had high TCRbeta diversity at day 60; it came from surviving recipient T cells and thymic progenitors.

Worth noting for this clonotype: As yet, its antigen is unknown.

TCRbeta library construction was performed incorporating unique molecular identifiers. TCRdb reprocessed the PCR reads via MiXCR and lists one record per CDR3 protein. The profile shows 200,000 or so distinct CDR3 sequences, roughly 8.1% of them singletons. The clonotype originates from a male patient under 10 years old who had a stem cell transplant for acute myeloid leukemia, so the T cells may come from the graft donor. This chain uses TRBV4-2 with TRBJ2-1, with 12 bases lining up with TRBD2. This material consisted of PBMCs, mostly from graft donor cells, taken 360 days after TCRalphabeta/CD19-depleted stem cell transplant. The CDR3 nucleotides are TGTGCCAGCAGCCGATTCCTAGCGGGAGGGCATGAGCAGTTCTTC. Translation: CASSRFLAGGHEQFF.